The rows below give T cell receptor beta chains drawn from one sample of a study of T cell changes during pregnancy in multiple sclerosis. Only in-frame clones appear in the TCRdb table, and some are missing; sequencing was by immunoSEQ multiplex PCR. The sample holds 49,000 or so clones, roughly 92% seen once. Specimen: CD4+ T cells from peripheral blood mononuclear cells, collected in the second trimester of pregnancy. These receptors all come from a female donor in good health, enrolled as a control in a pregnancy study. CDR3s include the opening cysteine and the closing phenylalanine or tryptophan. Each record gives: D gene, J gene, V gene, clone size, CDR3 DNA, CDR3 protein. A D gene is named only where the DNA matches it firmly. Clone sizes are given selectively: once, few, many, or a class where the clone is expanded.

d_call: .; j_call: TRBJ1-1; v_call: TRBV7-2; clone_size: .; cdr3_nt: TGTGCCAGCAGCTTAGACTTGGCAGGGGCCTACACTGAAGCTTTCTTT; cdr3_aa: CASSLDLAGAYTEAFF
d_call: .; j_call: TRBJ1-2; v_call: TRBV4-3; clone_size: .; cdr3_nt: TGCGCCAGCAGCGGTCGGGGGGCGAGCGGCTACACCTTC; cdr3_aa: CASSGRGASGYTF
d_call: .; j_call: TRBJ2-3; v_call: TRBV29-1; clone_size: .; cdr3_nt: TGCAGCGTCAGAAGTAGCACAGATACGCAGTATTTT; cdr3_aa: CSVRSSTDTQYF
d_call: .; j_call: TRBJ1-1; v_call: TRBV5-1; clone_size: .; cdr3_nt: TGCGCCAGCAGGTCTGACAGGTCCACTGAAGCTTTCTTT; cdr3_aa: CASRSDRSTEAFF
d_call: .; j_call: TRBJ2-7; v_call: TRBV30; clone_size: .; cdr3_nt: TGTGCCTGGAGGGGGGGGGCAGGGTACGAGCAGTACTTC; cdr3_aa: CAWRGGAGYEQYF
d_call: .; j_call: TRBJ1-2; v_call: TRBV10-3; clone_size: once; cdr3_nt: TGTGCCATCAGTGACGGGGGGCGGTTGGATGGCTACACCTTC; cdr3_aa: CAISDGGRLDGYTF
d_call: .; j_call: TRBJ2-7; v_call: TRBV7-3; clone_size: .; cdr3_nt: TGTGCCAGCAGCTCTCAGGGGAGAACCTACGAGCAGTACTTC; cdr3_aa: CASSSQGRTYEQYF
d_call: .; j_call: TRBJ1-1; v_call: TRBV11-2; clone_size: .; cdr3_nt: TGTGCCAGCAGCTTCAACTTCAGAGGCGGAGCTTTCTTT; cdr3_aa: CASSFNFRGGAFF
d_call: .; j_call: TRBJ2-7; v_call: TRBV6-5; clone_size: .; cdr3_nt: TGTGCCAGCAGTTACGCGGACAGATCCTACGAGCAGTACTTC; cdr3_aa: CASSYADRSYEQYF
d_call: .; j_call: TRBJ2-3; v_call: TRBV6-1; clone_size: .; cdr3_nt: TGTGCCAGCAGTGACAGAGCAGGGGTATCAGATACGCAGTATTTT; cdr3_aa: CASSDRAGVSDTQYF
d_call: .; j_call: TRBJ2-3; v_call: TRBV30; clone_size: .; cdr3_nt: TGTGCCTGGAGTATCCCCCAGGGTACGATCGATACGCAGTATTTT; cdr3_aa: CAWSIPQGTIDTQYF
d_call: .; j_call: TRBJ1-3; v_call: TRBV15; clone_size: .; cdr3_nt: TGTGCCACCAGCACCTATACAGGGCTCTCTGGAAACACCATATATTTT; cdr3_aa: CATSTYTGLSGNTIYF
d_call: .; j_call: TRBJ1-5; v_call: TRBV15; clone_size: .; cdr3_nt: TGTGCCACCAGCAGAGATACCGGTCAGCCCCAGCATTTT; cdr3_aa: CATSRDTGQPQHF
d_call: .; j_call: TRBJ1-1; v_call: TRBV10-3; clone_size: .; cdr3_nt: TGTGCCATCAGTGAGGAGGACGGCGGGGCTTTCTTT; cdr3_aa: CAISEEDGGAFF
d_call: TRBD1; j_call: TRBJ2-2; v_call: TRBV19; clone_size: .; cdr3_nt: TGTGCCAGTGCCACGGGACAGGGTTTTACCGGGGAGCTGTTTTTT; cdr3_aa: CASATGQGFTGELFF
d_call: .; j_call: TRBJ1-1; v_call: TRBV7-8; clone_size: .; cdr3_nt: TGTGCCAGCAGCCCCGACAAGAACACTGAAGCTTTCTTT; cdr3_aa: CASSPDKNTEAFF
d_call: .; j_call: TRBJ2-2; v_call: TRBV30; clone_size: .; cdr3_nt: TGTGCCTGGGGTACAGGATTGAACACCGGGGAGCTGTTTTTT; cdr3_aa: CAWGTGLNTGELFF
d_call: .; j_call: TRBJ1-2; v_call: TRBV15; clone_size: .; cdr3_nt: TGTGCCACCAGTAGAGACAGGCAGTATGGCTACACCTTC; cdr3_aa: CATSRDRQYGYTF
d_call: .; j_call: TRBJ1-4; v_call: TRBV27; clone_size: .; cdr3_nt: TGTGCCAGCAGAGTGAACAGTGCAACTAATGAAAAACTGTTTTTT; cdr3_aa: CASRVNSATNEKLFF
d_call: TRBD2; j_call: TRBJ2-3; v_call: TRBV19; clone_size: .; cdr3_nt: TGTGCCAGTAGTATTCGGGGGGAAAGCACAGATACGCAGTATTTT; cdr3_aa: CASSIRGESTDTQYF
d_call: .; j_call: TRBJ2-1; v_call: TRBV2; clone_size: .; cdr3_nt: TGTGCCAGCAGTGAAATCTATGGCAGGGGCAATGAGCAGTTCTTC; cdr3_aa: CASSEIYGRGNEQFF
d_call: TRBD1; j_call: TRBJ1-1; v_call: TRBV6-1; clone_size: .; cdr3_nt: TGTGCCAGCGGACAGGGGGCGATGAACACTGAAGCTTTCTTT; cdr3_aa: CASGQGAMNTEAFF
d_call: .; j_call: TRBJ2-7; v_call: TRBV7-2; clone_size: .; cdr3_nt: TGTGCCAGCAGCTTCCCAGGGAGGAACGAGCAGTACTTC; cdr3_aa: CASSFPGRNEQYF
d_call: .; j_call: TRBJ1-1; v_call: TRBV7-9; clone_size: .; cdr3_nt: TGTGCCAGCAGCCGCGCCCTGAACACTGAAGCTTTCTTT; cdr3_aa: CASSRALNTEAFF
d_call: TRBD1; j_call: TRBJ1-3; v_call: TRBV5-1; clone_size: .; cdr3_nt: TGCGCCAGCAGCCCAGGACAGGGCTCTGGAAACACCATATATTTT; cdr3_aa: CASSPGQGSGNTIYF
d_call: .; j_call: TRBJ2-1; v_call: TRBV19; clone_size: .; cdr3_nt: TGTGCCAGTAGTGCACAGGGAACCCCCTACAATGAGCAGTTCTTC; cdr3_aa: CASSAQGTPYNEQFF
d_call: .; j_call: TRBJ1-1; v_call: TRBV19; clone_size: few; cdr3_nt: TGTGCCAGTAGTATAGGGGGAGGTTACACTGAAGCTTTCTTT; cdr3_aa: CASSIGGGYTEAFF
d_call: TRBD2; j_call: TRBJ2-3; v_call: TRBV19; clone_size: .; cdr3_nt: TGTGCCAGTAGTGGAATCGGGACTAGCGGCACAGATACGCAGTATTTT; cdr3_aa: CASSGIGTSGTDTQYF
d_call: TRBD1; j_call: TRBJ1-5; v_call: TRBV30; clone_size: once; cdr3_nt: TGTGCCTGGGAACAGGGGACTCGCAATCAGCCCCAGCATTTT; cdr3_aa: CAWEQGTRNQPQHF
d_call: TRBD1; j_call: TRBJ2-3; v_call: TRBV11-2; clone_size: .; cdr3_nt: TGTGCCAGCAGCTTAGAACAGGGGTCAGATACGCAGTATTTT; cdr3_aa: CASSLEQGSDTQYF
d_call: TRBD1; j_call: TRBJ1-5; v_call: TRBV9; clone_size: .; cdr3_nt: TGTGCCAGCAGCGTGGGGACAGGGGTTCAGCCCCAGCATTTT; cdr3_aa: CASSVGTGVQPQHF
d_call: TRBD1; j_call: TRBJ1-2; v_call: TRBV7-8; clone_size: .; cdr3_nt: TGTGCCAGCAGCGCGGACAGGCTCAGACTCTATGGCTACACCTTC; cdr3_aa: CASSADRLRLYGYTF
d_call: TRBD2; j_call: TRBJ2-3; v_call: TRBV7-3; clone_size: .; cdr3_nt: TGTGCCAGCAGCTTAGAGGGACTAGCTCATATGACAGATACGCAGTATTTT; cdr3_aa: CASSLEGLAHMTDTQYF
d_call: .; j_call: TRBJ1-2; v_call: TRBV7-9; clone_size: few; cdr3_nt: TGTGCCAGCAGCTTAGGCAGAACCTATGGCTACACCTTC; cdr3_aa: CASSLGRTYGYTF
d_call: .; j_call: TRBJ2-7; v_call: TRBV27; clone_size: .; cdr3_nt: TGTGCCAGCAGTTTATCCTCGCGGGACGAGCAGTACTTC; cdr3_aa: CASSLSSRDEQYF
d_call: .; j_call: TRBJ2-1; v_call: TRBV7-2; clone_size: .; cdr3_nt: TGTGCCAGCAGCTTAGGGGAGATCGCCGAGCAGTTCTTC; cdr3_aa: CASSLGEIAEQFF